The clone carrying this T cell receptor beta chain was picked up a small number of times. Its target is not known. RNA extraction and reverse transcription yielded cDNA as sequencing template. Sequencing used immunoSEQ multiplex PCR; TCRdb keeps in-frame clones, though not all of them. The sample contains some 190,000 clones, roughly 46% of which appear only once. V gave up 4 bases and J gave up 5 bases; unmatched junction bases: 4. The CDR3 runs 16 residues. CDR1 is MGHRA and CDR2 is YSYEKL in the germline V gene. This sample is part of a study of CD8+ T cells in alopecia areata. Across the study: The study gave tofacitinib for 6 to 18 months, then 6 months off drug.

Notes on the study in general: An increase in clonality over normal scalp was evident in lesional scalp, especially alopecia totalis/universalis. Sequencing of scalp tissue also captures the resident alphabeta T cells of normal skin.

Treatment denoted: oral pan-JAK inhibitor, 5-10 mg twice daily. Sorting from PBMCs produced CD4+ and CD8+ T cells. V and J are TRBV4-1 and TRBJ2-1; 14 bases fit TRBD2. The receptor comes from a human donor with alopecia areata. This material consisted of CD8+ T cells sorted from blood, taken at roughly week 53, from a patient treated with tofacitinib. CDR3 coding DNA: TGCGCCAGCAGCCCCGGACTAGCGGGGGGAAACAATGAGCAGTTCTTC. Translating gives CASSPGLAGGNNEQFF.